Sequencing of this T cell receptor (beta chain) was carried out in a study of T cell responses to AZD1222 COVID-19 vaccine. This CDR3 has 15 amino acids. Germline assignment: CDR1 LGHDT and CDR2 YNNKEL (reference sequence). The junction had 3 bases not matched to a gene; V was cut back by 0 bases and J by 5 bases. This clone was observed a handful of times. As yet, its antigen is unknown. Assay: immunoSEQ multiplex PCR; the TCRdb copy retains only in-frame clones and omits some. Of approximately 88,000 clones detected, around nine tenths appear once; the ten largest clones hold 5%. The study, taken as a whole, reports: Clonal diversity was possibly underestimated, and white British individuals and females predominated among donors. AZD1222 recipients seropositive at baseline numbered only six or seven.

The chain has TRBV3-1 (or the pseudogene TRBV3-2) and TRBJ2-1, with TRBD2 matching over 8 bases. This TCR came from an adult who received the AZD1222 COVID-19 vaccine. The material was peripheral blood, obtained 28 days after the second AZD1222 dose. CDR3 bases: TGTGCCAGCAGCCAAGATCAACTAGCGGACAATGAGCAGTTCTTC. Translating it yields CASSQDQLADNEQFF.